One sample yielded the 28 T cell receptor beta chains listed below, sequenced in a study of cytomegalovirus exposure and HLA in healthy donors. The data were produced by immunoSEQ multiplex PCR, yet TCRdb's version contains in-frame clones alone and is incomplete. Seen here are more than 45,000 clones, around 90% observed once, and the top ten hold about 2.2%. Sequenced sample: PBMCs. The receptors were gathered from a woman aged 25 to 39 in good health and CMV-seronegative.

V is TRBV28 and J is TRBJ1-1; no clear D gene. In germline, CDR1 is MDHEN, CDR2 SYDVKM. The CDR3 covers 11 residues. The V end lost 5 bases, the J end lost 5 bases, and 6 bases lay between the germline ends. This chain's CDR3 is CASSAGTEAFF. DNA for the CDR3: TGTGCCAGCAGTGCGGGGACTGAAGCTTTCTTT.

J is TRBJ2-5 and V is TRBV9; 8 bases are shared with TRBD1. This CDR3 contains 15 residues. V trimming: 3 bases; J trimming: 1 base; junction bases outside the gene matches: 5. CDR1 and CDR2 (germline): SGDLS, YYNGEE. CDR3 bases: TGTGCCAGCAGCGCCAAGGGACAGGCCCAAGAGACCCAGTACTTC. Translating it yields CASSAKGQAQETQYF. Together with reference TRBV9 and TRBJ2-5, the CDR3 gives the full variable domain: DSGVTQTPKHLITATGQRVTLRCSPRSGDLSVYWYQQSLDQGLQFLIQYYNGEERAKGNILERFSAQQFPDLHSELNLSSLELGDSALYFCASSAKGQAQETQYFGPGTRLLVL.

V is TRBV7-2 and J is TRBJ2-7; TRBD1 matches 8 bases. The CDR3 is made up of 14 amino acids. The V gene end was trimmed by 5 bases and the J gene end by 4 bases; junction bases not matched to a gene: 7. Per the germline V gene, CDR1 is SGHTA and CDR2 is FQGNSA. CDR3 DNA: TGTGCCAGCAGCATCTCGGGACAGGCTTACGAGCAGTACTTC. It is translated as CASSISGQAYEQYF.

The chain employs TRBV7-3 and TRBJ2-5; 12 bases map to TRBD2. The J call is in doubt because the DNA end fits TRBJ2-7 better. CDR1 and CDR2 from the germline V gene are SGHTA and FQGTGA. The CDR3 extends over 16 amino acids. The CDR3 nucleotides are TGTGCCAGCAGCCCGCCCAGACTAGCGGGAGACCGCGAGCAGTACTTC. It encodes CASSPPRLAGDREQYF.

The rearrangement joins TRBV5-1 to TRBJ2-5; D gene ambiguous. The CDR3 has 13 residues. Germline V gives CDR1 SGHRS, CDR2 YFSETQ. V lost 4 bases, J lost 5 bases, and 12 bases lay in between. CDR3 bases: TGCGCCAGCAGCCCTACATTCGGGGAGACCCAGTACTTC. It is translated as CASSPTFGETQYF.

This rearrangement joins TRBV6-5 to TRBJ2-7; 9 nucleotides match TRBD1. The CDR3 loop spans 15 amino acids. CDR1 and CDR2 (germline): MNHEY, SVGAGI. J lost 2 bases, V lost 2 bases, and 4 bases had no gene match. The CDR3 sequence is CASSYNRQGAYEQYF. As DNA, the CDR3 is TGTGCCAGCAGTTACAATCGACAGGGGGCCTACGAGCAGTACTTC.

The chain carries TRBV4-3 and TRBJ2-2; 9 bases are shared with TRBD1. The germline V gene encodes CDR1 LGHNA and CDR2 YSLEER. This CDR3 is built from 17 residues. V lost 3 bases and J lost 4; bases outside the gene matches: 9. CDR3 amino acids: CASSQNPGQGGTGELFF. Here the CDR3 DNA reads TGCGCCAGCAGCCAGAACCCGGGACAGGGAGGCACCGGGGAGCTGTTTTTT.

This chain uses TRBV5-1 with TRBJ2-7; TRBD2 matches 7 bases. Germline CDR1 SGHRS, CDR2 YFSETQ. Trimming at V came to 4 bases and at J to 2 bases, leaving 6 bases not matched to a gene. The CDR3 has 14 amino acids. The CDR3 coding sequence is TGCGCCAGCAGCCAAACTAGCGAGCCCTACGAGCAGTACTTC. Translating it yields CASSQTSEPYEQYF.

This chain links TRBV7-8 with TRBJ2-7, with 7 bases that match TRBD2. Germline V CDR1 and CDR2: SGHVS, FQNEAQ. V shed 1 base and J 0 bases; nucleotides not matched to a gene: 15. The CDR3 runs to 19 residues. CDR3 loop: CASSLVTLLQRGSSYEQYF. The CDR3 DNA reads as TGTGCCAGCAGCTTAGTCACTCTACTACAGCGGGGTAGCTCCTACGAGCAGTACTTC. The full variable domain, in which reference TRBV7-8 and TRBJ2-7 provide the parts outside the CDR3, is GAGVSQSPRYKVAKRGQDVALRCDPISGHVSLFWYQQALGQGPEFLTYFQNEAQLDKSGLPSDRFFAERPEGSVSTLKIQRTQQEDSAVYLCASSLVTLLQRGSSYEQYFGPGTRLTVT.

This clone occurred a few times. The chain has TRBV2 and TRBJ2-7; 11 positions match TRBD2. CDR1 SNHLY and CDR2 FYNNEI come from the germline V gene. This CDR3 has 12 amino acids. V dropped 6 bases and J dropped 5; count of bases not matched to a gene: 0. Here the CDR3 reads CASRGLADEQYF. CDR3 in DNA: TGTGCCAGCAGGGGACTAGCGGACGAGCAGTACTTC.

This chain's CDR3 is CASSSARVNGEQYF. The CDR3, as DNA: TGTGCCAGTAGTTCCGCGCGGGTAAACGGCGAGCAGTACTTC. The chain employs TRBV19 and TRBJ2-7; D is perhaps TRBD2 (5 bases). The CDR3 sequence is 14 residues long. The V end lost 5 bases, the J end lost 6 bases, and 17 bases lay between the germline ends. The germline gives CDR1 LNHDA, CDR2 SQIVND (reference sequence). Variable domain in full (rest from reference TRBV19 and TRBJ2-7): DGGITQSPKYLFRKEGQNVTLSCEQNLNHDAMYWYRQDPGQGLRLIYYSQIVNDFQKGDIAEGYSVSREKKESFPLTVTSAQKNPTAFYLCASSSARVNGEQYFGPGTRLTVT.

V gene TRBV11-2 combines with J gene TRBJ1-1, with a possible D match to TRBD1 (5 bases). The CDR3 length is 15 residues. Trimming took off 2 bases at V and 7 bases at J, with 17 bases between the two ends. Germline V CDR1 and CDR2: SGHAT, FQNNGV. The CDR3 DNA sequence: TGTGCCAGCAGCTTAACTGTGGGGGGGTCAGGTGAAGCTTTCTTT. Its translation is CASSLTVGGSGEAFF.

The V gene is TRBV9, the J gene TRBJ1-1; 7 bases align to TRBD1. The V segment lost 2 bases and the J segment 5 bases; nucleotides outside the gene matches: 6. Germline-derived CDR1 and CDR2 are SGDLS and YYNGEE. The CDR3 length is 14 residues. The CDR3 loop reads CASSVRQGGTEAFF. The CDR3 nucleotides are TGTGCCAGCAGCGTTCGACAGGGCGGGACTGAAGCTTTCTTT.

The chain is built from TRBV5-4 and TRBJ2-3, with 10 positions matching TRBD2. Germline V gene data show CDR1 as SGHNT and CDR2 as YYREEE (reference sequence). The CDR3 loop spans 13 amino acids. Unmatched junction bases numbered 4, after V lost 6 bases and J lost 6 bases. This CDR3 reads CASTLAGTDTQYF. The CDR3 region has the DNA TGTGCCAGCACACTAGCGGGGACGGATACGCAGTATTTT. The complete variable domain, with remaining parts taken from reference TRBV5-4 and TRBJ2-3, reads ETGVTQSPTHLIKTRGQQVTLRCSSQSGHNTVSWYQQALGQGPQFIFQYYREEENGRGNFPPRFSGLQFPNYSSELNVNALELDDSALYLCASTLAGTDTQYFGPGTRLTVL.

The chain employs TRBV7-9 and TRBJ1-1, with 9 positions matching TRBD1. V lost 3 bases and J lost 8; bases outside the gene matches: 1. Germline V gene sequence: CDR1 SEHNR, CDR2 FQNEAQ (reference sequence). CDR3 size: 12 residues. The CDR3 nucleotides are TGTGCCAGCAGCTTGGGACAGGGCGAAGCTTTCTTT. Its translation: CASSLGQGEAFF.

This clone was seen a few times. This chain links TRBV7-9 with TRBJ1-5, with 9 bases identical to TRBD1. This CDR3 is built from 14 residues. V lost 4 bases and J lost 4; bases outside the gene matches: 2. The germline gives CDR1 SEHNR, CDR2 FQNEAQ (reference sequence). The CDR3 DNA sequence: TGTGCCAGCAGCTCCGGGACAGGGAATCAGCCCCAGCATTTT. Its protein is CASSSGTGNQPQHF.

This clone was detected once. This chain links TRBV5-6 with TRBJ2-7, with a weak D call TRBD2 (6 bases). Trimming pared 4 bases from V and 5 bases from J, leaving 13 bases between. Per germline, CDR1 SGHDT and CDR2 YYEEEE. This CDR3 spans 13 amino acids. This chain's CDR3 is CASSGPGVDEQYF. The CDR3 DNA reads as TGTGCCAGCAGCGGCCCGGGGGTCGACGAGCAGTACTTC.

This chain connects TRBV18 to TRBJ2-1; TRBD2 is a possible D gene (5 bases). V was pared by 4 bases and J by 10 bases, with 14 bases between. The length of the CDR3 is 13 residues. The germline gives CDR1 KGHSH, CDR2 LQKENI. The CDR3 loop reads CASSLVIGGEQFF. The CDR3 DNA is TGTGCCAGCTCACTGGTTATCGGCGGGGAGCAGTTCTTC. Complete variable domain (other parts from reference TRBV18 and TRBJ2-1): NAGVMQNPRHLVRRRGQEARLRCSPMKGHSHVYWYRQLPEEGLKFMVYLQKENIIDESGMPKERFSAEFPKEGPSILRIQQVVRGDSAAYFCASSLVIGGEQFFGPGTRLTVL.

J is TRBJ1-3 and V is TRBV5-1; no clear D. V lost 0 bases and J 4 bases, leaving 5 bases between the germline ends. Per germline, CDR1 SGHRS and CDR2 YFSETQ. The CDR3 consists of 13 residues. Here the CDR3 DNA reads TGCGCCAGCAGCTTGGAGCCGGGAAACACCATATATTTT. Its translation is CASSLEPGNTIYF.

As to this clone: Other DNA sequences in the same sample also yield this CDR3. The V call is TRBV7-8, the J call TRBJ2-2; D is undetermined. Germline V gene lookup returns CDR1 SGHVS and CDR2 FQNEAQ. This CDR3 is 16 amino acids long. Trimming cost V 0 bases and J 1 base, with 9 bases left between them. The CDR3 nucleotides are TGTGCCAGCAGCTTAGCGCGCCTAAAGAACACCGGGGAGCTGTTTTTT. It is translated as CASSLARLKNTGELFF. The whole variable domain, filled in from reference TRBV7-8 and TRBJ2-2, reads GAGVSQSPRYKVAKRGQDVALRCDPISGHVSLFWYQQALGQGPEFLTYFQNEAQLDKSGLPSDRFFAERPEGSVSTLKIQRTQQEDSAVYLCASSLARLKNTGELFFGEGSRLTVL.

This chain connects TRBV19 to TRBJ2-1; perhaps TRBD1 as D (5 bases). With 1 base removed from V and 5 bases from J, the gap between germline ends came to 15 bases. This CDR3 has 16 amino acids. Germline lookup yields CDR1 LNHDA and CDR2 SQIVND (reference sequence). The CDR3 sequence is CASSIVGDSPNNEQFF. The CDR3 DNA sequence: TGTGCCAGTAGTATAGTAGGCGACAGCCCTAACAATGAGCAGTTCTTC.

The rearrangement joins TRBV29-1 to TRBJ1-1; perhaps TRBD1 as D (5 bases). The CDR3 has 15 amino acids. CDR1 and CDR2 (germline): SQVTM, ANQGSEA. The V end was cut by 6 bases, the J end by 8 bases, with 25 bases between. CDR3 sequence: CSVVRAGQGSPEAFF. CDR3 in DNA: TGCAGCGTCGTCCGAGCGGGCCAGGGATCACCCGAAGCTTTCTTT.

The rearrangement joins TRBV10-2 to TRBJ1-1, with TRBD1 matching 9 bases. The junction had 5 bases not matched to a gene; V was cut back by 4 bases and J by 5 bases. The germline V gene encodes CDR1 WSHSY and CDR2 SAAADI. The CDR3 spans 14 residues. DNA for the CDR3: TGCGCCAGCAGTGTTGACAGGGGGTGGACTGAAGCTTTCTTT. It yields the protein CASSVDRGWTEAFF.

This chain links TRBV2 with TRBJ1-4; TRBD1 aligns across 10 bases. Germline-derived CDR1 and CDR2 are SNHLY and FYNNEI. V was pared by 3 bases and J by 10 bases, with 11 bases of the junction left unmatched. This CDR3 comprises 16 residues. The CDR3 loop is CASSETGTGVVGKLFF. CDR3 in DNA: TGTGCCAGCAGTGAGACCGGGACAGGGGTAGTCGGAAAACTGTTTTTT.

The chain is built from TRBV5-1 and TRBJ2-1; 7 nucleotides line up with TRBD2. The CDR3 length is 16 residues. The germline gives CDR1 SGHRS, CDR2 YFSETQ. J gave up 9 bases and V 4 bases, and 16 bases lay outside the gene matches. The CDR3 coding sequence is TGCGCCAGCAGCGGGATGGCGGGGGAGACCCTCGGTGAGCAGTTCTTC. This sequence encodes CASSGMAGETLGEQFF.

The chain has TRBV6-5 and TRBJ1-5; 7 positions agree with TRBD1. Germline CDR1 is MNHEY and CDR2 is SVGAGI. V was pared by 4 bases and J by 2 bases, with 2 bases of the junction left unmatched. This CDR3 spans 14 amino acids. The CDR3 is CASSWDRGNQPQHF. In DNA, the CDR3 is TGTGCCAGCAGTTGGGACAGAGGCAATCAGCCCCAGCATTTT.

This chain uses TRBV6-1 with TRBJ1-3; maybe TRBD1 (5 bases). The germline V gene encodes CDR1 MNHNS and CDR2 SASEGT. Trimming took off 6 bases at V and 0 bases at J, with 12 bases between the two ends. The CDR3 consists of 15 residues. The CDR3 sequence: CASSAGHHSGNTIYF. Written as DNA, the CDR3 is TGTGCCAGCAGCGCCGGACATCACTCTGGAAACACCATATATTTT.

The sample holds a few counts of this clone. CDR3 in amino acids: CASSSRGYEQYF. Written as DNA, the CDR3 is TGTGCCAGTAGTAGCCGGGGCTACGAGCAGTACTTC. The chain couples TRBV19 to TRBJ2-7; TRBD2 might be the D (5 bases). The V end was cut by 4 bases, the J end by 3 bases, with 7 bases between. This CDR3 has 12 amino acids. CDR1 is LNHDA and CDR2 is SQIVND in the germline V gene (reference sequence).